Below, 2 T cell receptor beta chains from the same sample are listed, as sequenced in a study of blood T cell repertoires in COVID-19. Produced via immunoSEQ multiplex PCR; TCRdb's table is partial and in-frame only. The profile covers under 250,000 clones, with about 93% appearing a single time and around 0.86% taken by the ten largest. Sequenced input: peripheral blood. These receptors were obtained from a man aged 30-40 years with COVID-19, enrolled during active disease.

This sequence joins TRBV10-3 and TRBJ2-1; 9 bases are shared with TRBD1. The germline CDR1 and CDR2 sequences are ENHRY and SYGVKD. This CDR3 is 14 amino acids long. Unmatched junction bases numbered 10, after V lost 9 bases and J lost 7 bases. As DNA, the CDR3 is TGTGCCATTCAAACAGGGGGCAGGGCGAATGAGCAGTTCTTC. It specifies CAIQTGGRANEQFF.

The CDR3 DNA reads as TGTGCCAGTAGGCCGGGGGAGAATCAGCCCCAGCATTTT. The encoded protein is CASRPGENQPQHF. This chain uses TRBV19 with TRBJ1-5; the D gene is possibly TRBD1 (5 bases). This CDR3 comprises 13 residues. Germline CDR1 LNHDA, CDR2 SQIVND (reference sequence). V was pared by 6 bases and J by 4 bases, with 10 bases between.